This TCR beta chain was retrieved from a study of vaccination effects on CD4 cells after COVID-19. Sequencing was performed with immunoSEQ multiplex PCR; in TCRdb, only in-frame clones are kept and a portion is missing. The table has more than 50,000 clones, 60% to 85% seen once. A remark on this clone: Its antigen is undetermined.

Culture proceeded for more than 8 days, and CD4+ T cells were then isolated. Nucleocapsid antibody tests were negative, and the vaccine recipients had no prior SARS-CoV-2 infection. In the cultures, half the medium was exchanged for IL-2 medium on days 3 and 7. Deletions cut 8 bases from V and 3 bases from J, with 10 bases between. Looked up from germline, CDR1 is MNHNY and CDR2 is SVGAGI (reference sequence). This CDR3 region has 12 residues. The gene calls are TRBV6-6 and TRBJ1-1; D is uncertain. The sample here was CD4+ T cells from PBMCs cultured without peptide, taken before COVID-19 vaccination. The TCR was taken from a human donor who received a COVID-19 vaccine. The CDR3 protein is CASAPLHTEAFF. The CDR3 nucleotides read TGTGCCAGCGCCCCACTTCACACTGAAGCTTTCTTT.